Below, 2 T cell receptor beta chains from the same sample are listed, as sequenced in a study of T-cell reconstitution after alpha-beta-depleted transplantation in children. A library of TCRbeta sequences, prepared with unique molecular identifiers, was generated. TCRdb redid the calling of the PCR reads with MiXCR, one entry per CDR3 protein. The table has about 640,000 distinct CDR3 sequences, 16% seen once; the top ten hold 0.8% to 1.1%. Source: PBMCs from the stem cell graft donor, taken from the stem cell graft. Receptors originate from a human donor who donated a stem cell graft to a child with acute myeloid leukemia.

This clonotype has ten or more counts. This chain joins TRBV24-1 and TRBJ1-5; weak D call: TRBD1 (6 bases). Germline CDR1 is KGHDR and CDR2 is SFDVKD. The CDR3 length is 15 residues. V gave up 3 bases and J gave up 3 bases, with 11 bases separating them. The CDR3 reads CATSDTDSLNQPQHF. Written as DNA, the CDR3 is TGTGCCACCAGTGATACGGACAGTCTCAATCAGCCCCAGCATTTT.

At least ten counts were recorded for this clonotype. J is TRBJ2-5 and V is TRBV7-3; 7 nucleotides align to TRBD1. V was pared by 5 bases and J by 3 bases, with 3 bases of the junction left unmatched. CDR1 SGHTA and CDR2 FQGTGA come from the germline V gene. The CDR3 spans 13 residues. CDR3 sequence reads: CASSPTGEETQYF. The DNA for the CDR3 is TGTGCCAGCAGCCCAACAGGGGAAGAGACCCAGTACTTC. Together with reference TRBV7-3 and TRBJ2-5, the CDR3 gives the full variable domain: GAGVSQTPSNKVTEKGKYVELRCDPISGHTALYWYRQSLGQGPEFLIYFQGTGAADDSGLPNDRFFAVRPEGSVSTLKIQRTERGDSAVYLCASSPTGEETQYFGPGTRLLVL.